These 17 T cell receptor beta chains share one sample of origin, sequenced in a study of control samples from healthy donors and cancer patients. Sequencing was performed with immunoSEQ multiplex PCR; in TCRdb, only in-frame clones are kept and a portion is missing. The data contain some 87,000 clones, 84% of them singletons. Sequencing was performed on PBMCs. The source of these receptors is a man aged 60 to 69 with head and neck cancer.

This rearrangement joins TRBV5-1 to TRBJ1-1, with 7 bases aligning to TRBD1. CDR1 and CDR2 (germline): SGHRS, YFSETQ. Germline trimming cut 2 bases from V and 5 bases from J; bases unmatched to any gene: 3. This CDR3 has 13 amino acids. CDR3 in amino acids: CASSFLGQTEAFF. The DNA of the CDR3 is TGCGCCAGCAGCTTTCTGGGACAGACTGAAGCTTTCTTT.

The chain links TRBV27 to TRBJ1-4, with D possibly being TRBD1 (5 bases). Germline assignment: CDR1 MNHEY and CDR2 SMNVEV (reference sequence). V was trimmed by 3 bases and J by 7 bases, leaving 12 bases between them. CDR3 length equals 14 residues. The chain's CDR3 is CASSFAGTSEKLFF. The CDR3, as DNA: TGTGCCAGCAGTTTCGCAGGGACCTCTGAAAAACTGTTTTTT.

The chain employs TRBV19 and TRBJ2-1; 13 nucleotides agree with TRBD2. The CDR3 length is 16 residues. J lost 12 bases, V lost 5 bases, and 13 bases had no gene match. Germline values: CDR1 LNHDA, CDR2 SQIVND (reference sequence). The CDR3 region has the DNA TGTGCCAGTAGTGGGGGGACTAGCGGGATGGAGGTAGGGCAGTTCTTC. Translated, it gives CASSGGTSGMEVGQFF.

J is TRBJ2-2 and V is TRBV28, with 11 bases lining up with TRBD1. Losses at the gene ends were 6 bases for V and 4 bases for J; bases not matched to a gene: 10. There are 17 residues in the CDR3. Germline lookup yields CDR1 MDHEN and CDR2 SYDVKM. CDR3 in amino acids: CASSYPGTGGRTGELFF. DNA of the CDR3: TGTGCCAGCAGCTACCCCGGGACAGGGGGTCGCACCGGGGAGCTGTTTTTT.

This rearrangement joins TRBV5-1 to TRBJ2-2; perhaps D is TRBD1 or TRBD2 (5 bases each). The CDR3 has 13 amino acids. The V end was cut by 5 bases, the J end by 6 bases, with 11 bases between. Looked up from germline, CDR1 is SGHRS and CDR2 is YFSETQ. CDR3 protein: CASSLGVSGELFF. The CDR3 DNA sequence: TGCGCCAGCAGTCTGGGGGTTTCCGGGGAGCTGTTTTTT.

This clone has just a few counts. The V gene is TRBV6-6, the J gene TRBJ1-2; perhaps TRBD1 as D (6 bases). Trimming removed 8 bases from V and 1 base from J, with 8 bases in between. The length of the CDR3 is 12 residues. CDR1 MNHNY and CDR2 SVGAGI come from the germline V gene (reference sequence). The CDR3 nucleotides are TGTGCCAGCGGGGGCCGTAACTATGGCTACACCTTC. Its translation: CASGGRNYGYTF.

This CDR3 is CASSQWQGETQYF. In nucleotides, the CDR3 is TGCGCCAGCAGCCAGTGGCAGGGGGAGACCCAGTACTTC. The chain couples TRBV4-1 to TRBJ2-5; a weak D match, TRBD1 (6 bases). With 3 bases removed from V and 5 bases from J, the gap between germline ends came to 10 bases. Per the germline V gene, CDR1 is MGHRA and CDR2 is YSYEKL. This CDR3 spans 13 amino acids.

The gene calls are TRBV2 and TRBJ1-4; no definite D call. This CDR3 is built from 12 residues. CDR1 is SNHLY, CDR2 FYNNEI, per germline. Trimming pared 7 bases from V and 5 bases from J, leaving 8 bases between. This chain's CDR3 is CASNPVNEKLFF. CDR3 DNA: TGTGCCAGCAACCCAGTCAATGAAAAACTGTTTTTT.

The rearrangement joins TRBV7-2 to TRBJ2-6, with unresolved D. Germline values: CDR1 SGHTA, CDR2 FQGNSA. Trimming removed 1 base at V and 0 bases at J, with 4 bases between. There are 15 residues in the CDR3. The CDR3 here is CASSLDFSGANVLTF. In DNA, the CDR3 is TGTGCCAGCAGCTTAGACTTCTCTGGGGCCAACGTCCTGACTTTC.

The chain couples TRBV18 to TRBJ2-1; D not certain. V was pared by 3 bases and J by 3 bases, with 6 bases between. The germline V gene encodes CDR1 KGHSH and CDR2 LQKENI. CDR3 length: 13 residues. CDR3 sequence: CASSPPGYNEQFF. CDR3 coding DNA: TGTGCCAGCTCACCCCCGGGCTACAATGAGCAGTTCTTC.

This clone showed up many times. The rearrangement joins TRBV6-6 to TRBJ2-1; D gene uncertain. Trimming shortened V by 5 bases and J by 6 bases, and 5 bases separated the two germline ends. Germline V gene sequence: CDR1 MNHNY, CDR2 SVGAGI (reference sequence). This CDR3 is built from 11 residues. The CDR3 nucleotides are TGTGCCAGCAGTCCTGGCAATGAGCAGTTCTTC. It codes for CASSPGNEQFF.

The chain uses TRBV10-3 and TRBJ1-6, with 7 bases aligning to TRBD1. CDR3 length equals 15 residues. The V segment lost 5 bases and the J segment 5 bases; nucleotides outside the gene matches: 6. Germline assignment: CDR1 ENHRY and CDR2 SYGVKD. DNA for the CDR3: TGTGCCATCAGTATAGACAGGGTTGATAATTCACCCCTCCACTTT. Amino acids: CAISIDRVDNSPLHF.

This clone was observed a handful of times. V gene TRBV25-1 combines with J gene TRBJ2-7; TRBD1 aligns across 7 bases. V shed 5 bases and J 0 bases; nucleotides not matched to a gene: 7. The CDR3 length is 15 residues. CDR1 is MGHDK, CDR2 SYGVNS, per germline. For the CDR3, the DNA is TGTGCCAGCAGTCCTTACAACAGGGGCTCCTACGAGCAGTACTTC. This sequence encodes CASSPYNRGSYEQYF.

This chain's CDR3 is CASSASQRPHYGYTF. Written as DNA, the CDR3 is TGTGCCAGCAGCGCCTCCCAGCGGCCGCACTATGGCTACACCTTC. The rearrangement links TRBV6-5 to TRBJ1-2; D is ambiguous. V was clipped by 6 bases and J by 3 bases, with 17 bases between them. CDR3 size: 15 residues. CDR1 is MNHEY and CDR2 is SVGAGI in the germline V gene.

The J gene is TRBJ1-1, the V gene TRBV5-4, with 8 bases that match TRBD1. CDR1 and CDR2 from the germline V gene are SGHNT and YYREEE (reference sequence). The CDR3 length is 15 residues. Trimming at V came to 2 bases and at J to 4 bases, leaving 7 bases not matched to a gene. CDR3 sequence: CASSLSQGAGTEAFF. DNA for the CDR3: TGTGCCAGCAGCTTATCCCAGGGGGCGGGCACTGAAGCTTTCTTT.

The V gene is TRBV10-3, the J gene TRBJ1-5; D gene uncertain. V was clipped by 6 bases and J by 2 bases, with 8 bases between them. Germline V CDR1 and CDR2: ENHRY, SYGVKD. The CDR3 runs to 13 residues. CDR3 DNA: TGTGCCATCAGCCTAAACCGCAATCAGCCCCAGCATTTT. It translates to CAISLNRNQPQHF.

CDR3 sequence: CASSIKQGGEKLFF. CDR3 bases: TGTGCCAGTAGTATAAAACAGGGAGGGGAAAAACTGTTTTTT. The chain combines TRBV19 with TRBJ1-4; a weak D match, TRBD1 (6 bases). The V end was cut by 2 bases, the J end by 8 bases, with 12 bases between. Germline values: CDR1 LNHDA, CDR2 SQIVND (reference sequence). The CDR3 is 14 amino acids.